These 9 T cell receptor beta chains share one sample of origin, sequenced in a study of T-cell reconstitution after alpha-beta-depleted transplantation in children. General study findings and limits: At the one-year point after transplant, T-cell counts and TCRbeta diversity were found to come mostly from T cells that had been newly produced.

Unique molecular identifiers were used to barcode this TCRbeta library. TCRdb re-analysed the PCR reads in MiXCR, keeping a single row per CDR3 protein. The table includes 250,000 to 300,000 distinct CDR3 sequences, over 7.5% detected once. Antigens for these TCRs are unknown. Sequenced here: peripheral blood, sampled 360 days after TCRalphabeta/CD19-depleted stem cell transplant. These receptor sequences come from a female patient aged 2 to 10 who had a stem cell transplant for Fanconi anemia, so the T cells may come from the graft donor.

This clonotype was detected ten times or more. V and J are TRBV20-1 and TRBJ1-1; D is unclear. Trimming left V 5 bases short and J 5 bases short, with 24 bases between. Germline-derived CDR1 and CDR2 are DFQATT and SNEGSKA (reference sequence). The length of the CDR3 is 16 residues. The CDR3 coding sequence is TGCAGTGCTCCCTCCCCCTGGTTGGGGATGGGAACTGAAGCTTTCTTT. It translates to CSAPSPWLGMGTEAFF.

The J gene is TRBJ2-7, the V gene TRBV2; 11 bases agree with TRBD2. The CDR3 covers 14 residues. V lost 9 bases, J lost 4 bases, and 8 bases stayed unmatched. Germline loops: CDR1 SNHLY, CDR2 FYNNEI. The CDR3 sequence is CASGLAGGIYEQYF. For the CDR3, the DNA is TGTGCCAGTGGACTAGCGGGTGGGATATACGAGCAGTACTTC.

This clonotype was observed many times. The V call is TRBV7-6, the J call TRBJ1-1; D gene uncertain. The V end lost 1 base, the J end lost 0 bases, and 9 bases lay between the germline ends. The CDR3 spans 15 residues. Looked up from germline, CDR1 is SGHVS and CDR2 is FNYEAQ. The CDR3 spells CASSLGGVMNTEAFF. Written as DNA, the CDR3 is TGTGCCAGCAGCTTAGGTGGGGTTATGAACACTGAAGCTTTCTTT.

This clonotype was counted at least ten times. This chain links TRBV6-1 with TRBJ2-7, with D hard to call. CDR1 and CDR2 from the germline V gene are MNHNS and SASEGT. Trimming removed 5 bases at V and 3 bases at J, with 11 bases between. This CDR3 is 13 amino acids long. In DNA, the CDR3 is TGTGCCAGCAGTCCCACTAACAACTACGAGCAGTACTTC. This sequence encodes CASSPTNNYEQYF.

At least ten counts were recorded for this clonotype. The chain is built from TRBV29-1 and TRBJ2-5; D possibly corresponds to TRBD1 (5 bases). V was cut by 6 bases and J by 1 base, with 12 bases left in between. This CDR3 has 13 residues. From germline, CDR1 is SQVTM and CDR2 ANQGSEA. CDR3 loop: CSVTRTSQETQYF. CDR3 DNA: TGCAGCGTAACTCGGACAAGCCAAGAGACCCAGTACTTC.

This clonotype came up a few times. This sequence joins TRBV6-2 or TRBV6-3 and TRBJ1-1, with a tentative D call TRBD1 (6 bases). This CDR3 spans 17 amino acids. From germline, CDR1 is MNHEY and CDR2 SVGEGT. Between the trimmed V and J ends, which lost 6 bases and 3 bases, there was a span of 23 bases. The CDR3 protein is CASRDQGRGPGDTEAFF. The DNA for the CDR3 is TGTGCCAGCAGAGATCAGGGGAGGGGCCCCGGAGACACTGAAGCTTTCTTT.

The chain joins TRBV28 to TRBJ2-2, with 8 bases aligning to TRBD1. This CDR3 spans 16 amino acids. Per the germline V gene, CDR1 is MDHEN and CDR2 is SYDVKM. J lost 6 bases, V lost 2 bases, and 8 bases had no gene match. Written as DNA, the CDR3 is TGTGCCAGCAGTTTACCCCAGGGGGCGTGGGCCGGGGAGCTGTTTTTT. Protein sequence: CASSLPQGAWAGELFF.

This clonotype was seen many times. The V and J genes are TRBV7-8 and TRBJ2-3; the D call may be TRBD1 or TRBD2 (5 bases each). CDR3 length: 15 residues. Germline assignment: CDR1 SGHVS and CDR2 FQNEAQ. Trimming left V 3 bases short and J 2 bases short, with 12 bases between. The CDR3 spells CASSFHRGDTDTQYF. The CDR3 DNA reads TGTGCCAGCAGCTTTCATAGGGGAGACACAGATACGCAGTATTTT.

The genes are TRBV6-2 or TRBV6-3 and TRBJ2-3, with D uncertain. The V gene lost 2 bases and the J gene lost 4 bases, with 19 bases spanning the gap. This CDR3 region has 17 residues. CDR1 is MNHEY, CDR2 SVGEGT, per germline. This chain's CDR3 is CASSYEATHSNADTQYF. The CDR3, as DNA: TGTGCCAGCAGTTACGAGGCGACTCATAGCAATGCAGATACGCAGTATTTT.